The clone carrying this T cell receptor beta chain was observed a few times. A single record per CDR3 protein comes from TCRdb applying MiXCR to the 5' RACE reads. The sample includes more than 250,000 distinct CDR3 sequences, around 15% of them seen just once. The sample originates from a study of T-cell memory formation after mild COVID-19. The sequencing input was PBMCs or a T cell subset sorted from them (not recorded which). The sequence derives from a man aged 18 to 29 who had mild COVID-19 (a few samples of this study predate the infection). Cell type and time point are not known.

CDR3: CASSQVPSGGERTDTQYF. The CDR3 DNA sequence: TGCGCCAGCAGCCAAGTACCTAGTGGGGGGGAGCGGACAGATACGCAGTATTTT. V is TRBV4-1 and J is TRBJ2-3; 7 nucleotides agree with TRBD2. Germline-derived CDR1 and CDR2 are MGHRA and YSYEKL. The CDR3 consists of 18 residues. V lost 1 base and J lost 3; bases outside the gene matches: 13.